This record covers a single TCR beta chain. There is no known antigen for this receptor. Just one base apart from a much larger clone, this may be a read error. This sample was taken from a study of tumor-infiltrating lymphocytes in primary liver carcinoma (TCRdb year 2017). Regarding the complete study: Surgical resection was performed in China between late 2015 and early 2016 on four or five patients with histopathologically diagnosed primary liver carcinoma. Of the five patients (three men and two women, aged 30 to 69 years), four had hepatocellular carcinoma and one had combined HCC and intrahepatic cholangiocarcinoma. The five patients had tumors of stage T1-T3 N0M0, with maximum diameters ranging from about 4.2 to 10 cm. Roughly 3.5 to 7.5 million productive TCRbeta reads were obtained per sample, and no significant difference in read depth was found between tissue types. For each liver tumor, the study sampled five regions along with adjacent normal tissue and blood, and applied TCRbeta repertoire sequencing, expression microarrays and whole-exome sequencing. TCRbeta repertoire sequencing covered about 35 specimens from 5 patients: roughly 25 tumor regions, 5 adjacent noncancerous liver tissues and 5 peripheral blood samples. Repertoires from technical replicates were highly reproducible, with mean shared-clone rates approximately 0.92 and correlation coefficients above 0.95.

On the study overall, not on this receptor specifically: Only the TCR beta chain was sequenced, so true repertoire diversity is likely underestimated because unpaired alpha chains were not captured. Comparison of CD4+ and CD8+ T cell repertoires was precluded by the use of bulk unsorted samples. Repertoire overlap was found to be higher between tumor regions (mean around 35%) than between tumor-adjacent (around 17%) or tumor-blood (14%) pairs, consistent with antigen-driven expansion. The top 250 clones made up a significantly larger repertoire fraction in tumors than in blood (p = 0.039). With just a handful of patients in the study, the authors point out that the findings should be validated in a larger study.

Using a constant-region primer and ProtoScript II reverse transcriptase, TCRbeta-specific cDNA was reverse-transcribed from 500 to 650 ng total RNA. The TCRbeta libraries were prepared through three rounds of nested multiplex PCR following a slightly modified ARM-PCR procedure. The first two PCR rounds used multiplex TRBV1-TRBV30 forward primers with a Cbeta reverse primer, each for roughly 11 cycles. A final 25-cycle PCR with Deep VentR polymerase added sample barcodes and Illumina adapters. Before sequencing, amplicons between 200 and 500 bp were purified from gel using a QIAquick gel extraction kit. TCRbeta amplicons were sequenced on an Illumina HiSeq 2500 with 250-bp paired-end reads. Per the authors' processing: Reads were quality-trimmed with Trimmomatic v0.33, and paired reads were merged with FLASH v1.2.11 to recover full CDR3 sequences. V, D and J germline segments were assigned to the rearranged TCRbeta sequences using MiGEC v1.2.1b. Clonotype statistics and Shannon-Wiener diversity indices were computed with VDJtools v1.0.0. Except for diversity analysis, only the 250 most abundant clonotypes of each sample were used in subsequent analyses to reduce sampling bias. TCRdb reprocessed the public reads (quality trimming at Q25 with fastp, clone calling with MiXCR) and kept in-frame beta chains. Each entry merges the rows of one CDR3 protein and shows their most common DNA and genes. What appears here as the V and J calls and clone size reflects TCRdb's work, not the paper's. For this sample there are under 200,000 distinct CDR3 sequences; approximately 65% appear just once. The ten largest clonotypes hold 7% to 8.5% of the sample.

The CDR3 covers 14 residues, taking in both the cysteine and the phenylalanine. The only DNA kept is the CDR3, 42 bases in frame from the first base. Based on the germline V gene, the CDR1 and CDR2 sequences are MDHEN and SYDVKM. Blood RNA was extracted from unsorted whole blood with TRIzol reagent; germline DNA came from the DNeasy Blood & Tissue kit. At the time of sampling, the patients had chronic HBV infection and had not received any treatment. Before surgery, 3 to 5 milliliters of peripheral blood were drawn into K2EDTA tubes. The receptor was derived from a woman aged 55-70 years with primary liver carcinoma and hepatitis B virus infection. This receptor chain uses TRBV28 and TRBJ1-1, and 7 junctional nucleotides match TRBD1. Sequencing used peripheral blood. The CDR3 region: CASNLFDRDTEAFF. The nucleotides read TGTGCCAGCAATTTATTCGACAGGGACACTGAAGCTTTCTTT.